The source of this T cell receptor beta chain is a study of beta chain features in type 1 diabetes. This clone was observed a few times. Its target is not known. General study results and limits: A definitive answer on HLA type influencing TCRB rearrangement was not reached here. Among all four CD4+ subsets, Type 1 diabetes patients had TCRB CDR3s that were moderately but significantly shorter.

Expressed TCRB transcripts were sequenced after all isolated RNA was converted to cDNA. Profiling relied on immunoSEQ multiplex PCR, and the TCRdb table lists in-frame clones only, not all of them. The repertoire holds over 150,000 clones, with 8% to 8.5% as singletons. Germline V gene data show CDR1 as SGDLS and CDR2 as YYNGEE. The ends were cut back, 6 bases at V and 0 bases at J, with 7 bases in the middle. The CDR3 totals 13 residues. V usage is TRBV9 and J usage is TRBJ1-3, with a possible D match to TRBD1 (5 bases). Sequenced input: central memory CD4+ T cells from blood. The source is a woman between 18 and 29 years old with type 1 diabetes. The CDR3 DNA follows: TGTGCCAGCACCCAGGGCTCTGGAAACACCATATATTTT. It encodes CASTQGSGNTIYF.